Detailed here is one T cell receptor beta chain. J gave up 3 bases and V 0 bases, and 6 bases lay outside the gene matches. CDR1 and CDR2 (germline): SQVTM, ANQGSEA. The CDR3 runs 15 residues. This entry is derived from a study of cytomegalovirus exposure and HLA in healthy donors. The PCR made use of 60 Vbeta and 13 Jbeta primers. Using immunoSEQ multiplex PCR, the repertoire was profiled, and TCRdb retains in-frame clones only, with some absent. The sample has more than 200,000 clones, 60% to 80% seen once. The chain carries TRBV29-1 and TRBJ2-7, with 9 bases fitting TRBD1. Sequenced input: PBMCs. The origin of this receptor is a man aged 18 to 35 in good health and CMV-seronegative. The CDR3 DNA reads as TGCAGCGTTGAAGAATGGGACAGGGAGAACTACGAGCAGTACTTC. The encoded protein is CSVEEWDRENYEQYF.